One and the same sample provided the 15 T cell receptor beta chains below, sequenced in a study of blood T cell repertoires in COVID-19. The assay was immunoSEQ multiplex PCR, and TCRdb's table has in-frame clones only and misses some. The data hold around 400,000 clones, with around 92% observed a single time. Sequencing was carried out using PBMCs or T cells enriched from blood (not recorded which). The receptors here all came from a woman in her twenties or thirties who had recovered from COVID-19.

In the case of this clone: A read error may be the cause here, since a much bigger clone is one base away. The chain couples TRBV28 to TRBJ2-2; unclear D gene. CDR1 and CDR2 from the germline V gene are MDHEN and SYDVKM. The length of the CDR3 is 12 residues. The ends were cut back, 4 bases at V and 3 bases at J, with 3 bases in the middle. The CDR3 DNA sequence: TGTGCCAGCAGTTCCTACACCGGGGAGCTGTTTTTT. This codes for CASSSYTGELFF.

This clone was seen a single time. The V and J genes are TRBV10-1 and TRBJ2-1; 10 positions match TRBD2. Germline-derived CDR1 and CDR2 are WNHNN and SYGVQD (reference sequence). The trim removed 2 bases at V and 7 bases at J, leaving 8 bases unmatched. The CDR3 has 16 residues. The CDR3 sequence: CASSEGLADFKNEQFF. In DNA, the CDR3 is TGCGCCAGCAGTGAGGGACTAGCGGATTTCAAAAATGAGCAGTTCTTC.

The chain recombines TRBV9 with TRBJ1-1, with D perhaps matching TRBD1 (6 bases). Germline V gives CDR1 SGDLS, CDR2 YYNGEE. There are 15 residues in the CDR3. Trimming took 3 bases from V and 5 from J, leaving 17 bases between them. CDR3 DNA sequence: TGTGCCAGCAGCGCTAGCGGACAGCCAGGGACTGAAGCTTTCTTT. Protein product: CASSASGQPGTEAFF.

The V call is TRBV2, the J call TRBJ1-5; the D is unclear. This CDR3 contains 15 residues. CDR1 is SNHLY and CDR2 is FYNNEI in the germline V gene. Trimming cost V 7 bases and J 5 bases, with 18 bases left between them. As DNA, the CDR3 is TGTGCCAGCACCTTCGGGAGTGGGCCGCATCAGCCCCAGCATTTT. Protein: CASTFGSGPHQPQHF.

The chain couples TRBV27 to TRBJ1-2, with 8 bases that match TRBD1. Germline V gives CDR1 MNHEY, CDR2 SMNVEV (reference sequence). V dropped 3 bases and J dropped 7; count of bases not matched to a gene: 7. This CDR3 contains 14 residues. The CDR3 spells CASSLRQGALGYTF. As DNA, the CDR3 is TGTGCCAGCAGTTTGCGTCAGGGGGCGCTTGGCTACACCTTC.

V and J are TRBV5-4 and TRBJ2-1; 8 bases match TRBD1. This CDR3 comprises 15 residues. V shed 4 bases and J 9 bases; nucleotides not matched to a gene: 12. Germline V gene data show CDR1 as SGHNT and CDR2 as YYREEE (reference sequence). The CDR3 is CASSLGQGGLSEQFF. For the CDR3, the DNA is TGTGCCAGCAGCCTAGGACAGGGAGGCCTAAGTGAGCAGTTCTTC.

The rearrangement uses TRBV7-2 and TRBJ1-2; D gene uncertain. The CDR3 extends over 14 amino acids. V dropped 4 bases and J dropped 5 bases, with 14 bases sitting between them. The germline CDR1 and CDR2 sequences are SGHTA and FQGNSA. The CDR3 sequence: CASSSNPHGYGYTF. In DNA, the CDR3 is TGTGCCAGCAGCTCGAATCCCCACGGTTATGGCTACACCTTC.

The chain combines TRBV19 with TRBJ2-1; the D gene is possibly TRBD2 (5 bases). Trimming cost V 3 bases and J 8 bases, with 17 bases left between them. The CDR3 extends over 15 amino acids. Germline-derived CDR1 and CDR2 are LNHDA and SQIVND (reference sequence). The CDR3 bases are TGTGCCAGTAGTATTGGAACCCCGCGGGTCCATGAGCAGTTCTTC. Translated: CASSIGTPRVHEQFF. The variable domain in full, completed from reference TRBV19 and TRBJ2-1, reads DGGITQSPKYLFRKEGQNVTLSCEQNLNHDAMYWYRQDPGQGLRLIYYSQIVNDFQKGDIAEGYSVSREKKESFPLTVTSAQKNPTAFYLCASSIGTPRVHEQFFGPGTRLTVL.

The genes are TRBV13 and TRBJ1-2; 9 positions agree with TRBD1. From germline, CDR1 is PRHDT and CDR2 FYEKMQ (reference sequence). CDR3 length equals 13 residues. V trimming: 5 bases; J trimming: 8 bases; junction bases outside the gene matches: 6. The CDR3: CASSPGTGSGYTF. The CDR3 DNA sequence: TGTGCCAGCAGCCCAGGGACAGGGAGCGGCTACACCTTC.

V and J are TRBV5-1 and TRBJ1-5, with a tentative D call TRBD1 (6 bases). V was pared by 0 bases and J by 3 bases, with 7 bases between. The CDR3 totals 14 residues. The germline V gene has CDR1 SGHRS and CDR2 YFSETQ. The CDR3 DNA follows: TGCGCCAGCAGCTTGGGACAGGACAATCAGCCCCAGCATTTT. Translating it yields CASSLGQDNQPQHF. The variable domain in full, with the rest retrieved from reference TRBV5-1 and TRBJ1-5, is KAGVTQTPRYLIKTRGQQVTLSCSPISGHRSVSWYQQTPGQGLQFLFEYFSETQRNKGNFPGRFSGRQFSNSRSEMNVSTLELGDSALYLCASSLGQDNQPQHFGDGTRLSIL.

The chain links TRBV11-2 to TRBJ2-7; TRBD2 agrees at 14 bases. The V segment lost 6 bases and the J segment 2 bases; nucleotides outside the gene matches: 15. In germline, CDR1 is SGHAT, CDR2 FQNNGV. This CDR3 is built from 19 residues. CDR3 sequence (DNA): TGTGCCAGCAGTTGGGTCGCAGGACTAGCGGGAGGACCAACCTACGAGCAGTACTTC. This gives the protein CASSWVAGLAGGPTYEQYF. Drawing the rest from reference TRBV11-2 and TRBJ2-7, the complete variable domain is EAGVAQSPRYKIIEKRQSVAFWCNPISGHATLYWYQQILGQGPKLLIQFQNNGVVDDSQLPKDRFSAERLKGVDSTLKIQPAKLEDSAVYLCASSWVAGLAGGPTYEQYFGPGTRLTVT.

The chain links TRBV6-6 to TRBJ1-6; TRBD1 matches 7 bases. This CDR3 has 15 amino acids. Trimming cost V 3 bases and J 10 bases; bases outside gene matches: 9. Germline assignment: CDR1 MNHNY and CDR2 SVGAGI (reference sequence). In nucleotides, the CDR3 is TGTGCCAGCAGTTATCAAGGACAGGAGGGGTCACCCCTCCACTTT. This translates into CASSYQGQEGSPLHF.

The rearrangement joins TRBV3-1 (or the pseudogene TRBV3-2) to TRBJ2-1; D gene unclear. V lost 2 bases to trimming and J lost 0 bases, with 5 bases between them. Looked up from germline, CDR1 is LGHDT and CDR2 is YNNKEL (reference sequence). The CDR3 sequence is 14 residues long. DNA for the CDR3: TGTGCCAGCAGCCAACGGAGCTCCTACAATGAGCAGTTCTTC. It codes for CASSQRSSYNEQFF.

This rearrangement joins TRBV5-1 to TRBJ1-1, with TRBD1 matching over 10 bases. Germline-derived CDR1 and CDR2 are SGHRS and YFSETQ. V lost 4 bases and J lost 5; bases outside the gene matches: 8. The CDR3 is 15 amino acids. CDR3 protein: CASSVRQGARTEAFF. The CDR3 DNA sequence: TGCGCCAGCAGCGTTAGACAGGGGGCGAGGACTGAAGCTTTCTTT. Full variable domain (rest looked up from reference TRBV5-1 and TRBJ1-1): KAGVTQTPRYLIKTRGQQVTLSCSPISGHRSVSWYQQTPGQGLQFLFEYFSETQRNKGNFPGRFSGRQFSNSRSEMNVSTLELGDSALYLCASSVRQGARTEAFFGQGTRLTVV.

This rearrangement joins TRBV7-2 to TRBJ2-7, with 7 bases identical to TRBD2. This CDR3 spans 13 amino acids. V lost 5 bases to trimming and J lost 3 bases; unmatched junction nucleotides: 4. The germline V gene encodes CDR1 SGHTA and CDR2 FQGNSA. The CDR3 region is CASSRGVFYEQYF. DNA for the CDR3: TGTGCCAGCAGCCGGGGGGTATTCTACGAGCAGTACTTC.